Here is one T cell receptor beta chain with its context. Its antigen is unknown. No qualities accompany the bases; no much larger clone lies one base away. In total, about 650 healthy bone marrow donors made up the cohort. Cohort members were all nominally healthy when sampled, although unrecorded immune exposures were likely present. The donor tested CMV seropositive, placing the donor among the 250 to 300 seropositive members of the cohort. A peripheral blood sample was provided by each donor, and peripheral blood mononuclear cells were used for TCR beta sequencing. Genomic DNA extraction from the blood cell samples was performed with the Qiagen DNeasy Blood Extraction Kit. This specimen belongs to a study of cytomegalovirus exposure and HLA in healthy donors (dated by TCRdb to the late 2010s). For the study in its entirety: In an earlier analysis of 450 to 750 of the donors, approximately 300 Gb of sequence data and approximately 120 million unique TCR beta sequences from about 179 million T cells were reported. Among some 410 genotyped donors of the cohort, an average of approximately 200,000 unique TCR beta nucleotide sequences was sequenced per donor, of which 15% to 20% were non-productive. To decide whether each TCR beta V gene segment behaved as functional or pseudogenic, an earlier analysis of nearly 600 of the donors relied on high-throughput TCR beta sequencing. The study was designed to test whether signatures of past pathogen exposure could be identified by cataloging public T cell receptors. Among the roughly 400 genotyped donors, approximately 82% belonged to the genetic ancestry cluster associated with self-reported Caucasian donors. In addition to the first cohort of 666 subjects, a separate validation cohort of approximately 130 different subjects was used. Approximately 300 gigabases of sequencing data and around 88 million unique TCR sequences made up an early release that covered roughly 670 HLA-typed donors. Every repertoire in the discovery cohort had been generated on one and the same sequencing platform. Class I and class II HLA loci were covered by the typing at four-digit resolution. The study combined high-throughput TCR immunosequencing, statistical association of individual TCRs with disease status, and machine learning to predict cytomegalovirus infection status. Donor age, sex, ethnicity and CMV serostatus were collected together with the repertoire data. The later analysis used no new phenotypic data to find candidate immune exposures, relying instead on TCR beta sequences and their occurrence across donors. Using immunosequencing, the study profiled T cell repertoires from roughly 650 subjects and related those repertoires to cytomegalovirus serostatus. A handful of DR-DQ haplotypes were handled as single units for association and clustering because linkage in the cohort was strong. A later analysis re-analyzed previously published TCR beta repertoires from 500 to 700 donors and added high-resolution HLA genotyping to study TCR occurrence patterns. Typing coverage varied by locus: roughly 629-640 donors for A, B, C, DRB1 and DQB1; approximately 500 for DQA1; nearly 610 for DPA1; about 450 for DPB1. Genome-wide SNP genotypes for about 65% of the roughly 670 donors were used in a later genetic analysis, which treated that subset as a discovery cohort. What the research found in general, with its limitations: A cluster of highly shared sequence variants was judged likely to represent a technical artifact of the sequencing pipeline. V-gene and J-gene trimming of TCR beta chains was associated with a missense DCLRE1C variant in a later genetic analysis, and the association was replicated in an independent cohort. The 87-base-pair reads could not distinguish some IMGT-functional V segments, including TRBV6-2 and TRBV6-3, so those segments were excluded. Roughly 17 rarely observed V segments, including chromosome 9 orphons, were excluded from the earlier analysis of a few hundred of the donors because counts were too low. The study listed approximately 160 TCR beta chains as associated with cytomegalovirus. Several of the top co-occurrence clusters appeared to be linked to parvovirus B19, influenza, CMV and Epstein-Barr virus, according to a later analysis. The cohort was sequenced for TCR beta chains only, and without alpha or paired-chain data the features that could be detected were limited. In a later analysis, some 18,000 TCR beta sequences were associated with specific HLA alleles at a false discovery rate of 0.05. The only immune exposure information available for the cohort was CMV serostatus. In a later analysis, HLA-associated TCR beta chains showed more clonal expansion and lower generation probabilities than non-associated chains that were equally common. In both the original and validation cohorts, the classifier was reported to diagnose cytomegalovirus status with high specificity and sensitivity. A further reported finding was that TCR beta sequences accurately predicted the HLA-A and HLA-B alleles for most subjects in the first cohort. Presence/absence analyses assumed roughly uniform sequencing depth across donors, an assumption that may not hold. Linkage disequilibrium might explain the correlated functional status among segregating V segments, but an unknown experimental factor could not be excluded. In an earlier analysis of 587 of the donors, most TCR beta V segments appeared in productive rearrangements about 87% or about 30% of the time, broadly matching IMGT annotations. Assigning TCR associations to individual alleles was difficult when HLA alleles, especially DR and DQ, strongly co-occurred. Three of the identified cytomegalovirus-associated TCR beta chains were confirmed in vitro to be specific for cytomegalovirus antigens. Across donors, most TCR sequences were observed very rarely, whereas some public TCRs were present in many individuals. Because some donors lacked HLA typing at each locus, the association tests relied only on the typed subset. In a later analysis, TCR association rates were found to vary across HLA loci, with the most associated TCRs seen for DRB1 alleles and the fewest for HLA-C alleles. The authors suggested that the approach could potentially be generalized to other disease states and immunological phenotypes. Most CMV-associated TCR beta chains appeared to be HLA-restricted in a later analysis, and the HLA associations seemed to be driven largely by CMV exposure. According to a later genetic analysis, donors in an Asian-associated ancestry cluster had fewer N-insertions in productive TCRs than the roughly 700-donor mean.

Library generation was performed with the immunoSEQ multiplex PCR assay. A mixture of 60 forward primers for TCR Vbeta segments and 13 reverse primers for TCR Jbeta segments was used in the multiplex PCR. Amplification of the CDR3 region of rearranged TCR beta genes was performed with a multiplex PCR assay on genomic DNA. The amplified TCR beta libraries were sequenced on the Illumina HiSeq System as 87-base-pair reads. Processing in the source paper ran as follows. Across the 600 to 700 repertoires, a later analysis counted tens of millions of unique TCR beta chains, about 10 million of which were shared by at least two donors. Raw reads were error-corrected and collapsed into unique sequences by a nearest-neighbor algorithm in which closely related sequences were merged to remove PCR and sequencing errors. CDR3 sequences were aligned to IMGT reference sequences to assign V, D and J gene segments. For a sequence to be retained, at least a six-nucleotide match to both a V gene segment and a J gene segment was required. A rearrangement counted as productive if the CDR3 had no stop codons and remained in frame with V and J, and every other rearrangement counted as non-productive. Following IMGT convention, CDR3 was defined as the stretch from the second conserved V-encoded cysteine up to the conserved J-encoded phenylalanine. The earlier analysis of a few hundred of the donors excluded sequences that lacked an unambiguous match to a single V gene segment. In an earlier analysis of almost 600 of the donors, a V segment was called functional when productive rearrangements were above 56.7%, and segregating when the standard deviation between donors exceeded 5%. To diagnose cytomegalovirus status from the catalog of TCR beta chain sequences, a statistical classification framework was built. In a later analysis, TCR nucleotide sequences were compared against IMGT/GENE-DB human TR gene sequences so that V and J genes could be assigned. A later analysis assigned CDR3 sequences and most-parsimonious VDJ recombination scenarios with the TCRdist pipeline. In a later analysis, each TCR beta chain was defined by its CDR3 amino acid sequence together with its V-gene family, and reads without a unique V-gene family were excluded. As a way to deal with suspected cross-contamination and a sequencing artifact, a later analysis dropped over 550 nucleotide sequences that were highly shared and had low generation probability. A later analysis calculated a clonal expansion index for each public chain from normalized within-repertoire ranks of inferred template counts. Generation probabilities in a later analysis came from a VDJ recombination model fitted to out-of-frame rearrangements, and those results were checked against IGoR. A later analysis scored TCR-TCR, TCR-HLA and TCR-CMV co-occurrence with hypergeometric tests, applying a repertoire-size bias correction to TCR pairs. To estimate false discovery rates, a later analysis permuted the HLA or CMV assignments 20 times. A later analysis grouped co-occurring TCRs with DBSCAN, adding TCRdist sequence similarity when clustering within HLA-allele-positive subsets. Repertoires with fewer than 30,000 or more than 120,000 public chains, plus five repertoires with anomalous nucleotide sharing, were excluded from co-occurrence clustering. Drawn from immuneACCESS, this table holds only the in-frame rearrangements with V and J called that TCRdb kept. Clones are partly lost; checked studies trace under half to an unresolved V gene and leave the rest unexplained. The DNA gave D and trimming, while V, J and clone size come from that table. Here the sample has 75,000 to 90,000 clones; more than 60% occur a single time. Together, the top ten hold 4.5% to 7% of the sample.

The CDR1 and CDR2 encoded by the germline V gene are SQVTM and ANQGSEA. The CDR3 goes from the cysteine to the phenylalanine over 13 residues. The DNA shown is the 39-base CDR3, in frame from base 1. Trimming takes 7 bases off V and 1 base off J; junction bases not matched to a gene: 2. In this chain, TRBV29-1 is recombined with TRBJ2-2; TRBD1 matches 8 bases in the middle. The source is a male donor in good health and CMV-seropositive. Sequencing used PBMCs. Here the CDR3 is given as CSADRGNTGELFF. DNA sequence: TGCAGCGCCGACAGGGGGAACACCGGGGAGCTGTTTTTT.